Below, 12 T cell receptor beta chains from the same sample are listed, as sequenced in a study of PD-1 blockade in classical Hodgkin lymphoma. This table comes from immunoSEQ multiplex PCR, and its TCRdb copy is limited to in-frame clones, with some not included. The data contain under 130,000 clones, more than 70% of them singletons. As for time point: cycle 4 day 1 (C4D1), after about 6 weeks of nivolumab. Each patient relapsed following autologous stem cell transplantation, and prior brentuximab vedotin exposure differed. Sample: peripheral blood mononuclear cells (PBMCs), taken before the fourth cycle of nivolumab. The receptors originated from a human donor with classical Hodgkin lymphoma.

This chain joins TRBV27 and TRBJ2-1; D is uncertain. The CDR3 consists of 15 residues. V shed 1 base and J shed 0 bases, with 7 bases lying between them. Germline lookup yields CDR1 MNHEY and CDR2 SMNVEV (reference sequence). The CDR3 loop reads CASSLWPYSYNEQFF. The DNA of the CDR3 is TGTGCCAGCAGTTTATGGCCTTACTCCTACAATGAGCAGTTCTTC.

The V gene is TRBV6-5, the J gene TRBJ1-6; TRBD1 matches 8 bases. The CDR3 runs to 14 residues. CDR1 and CDR2 (germline): MNHEY, SVGAGI. Unmatched junction bases numbered 5, after V lost 3 bases and J lost 10 bases. CDR3 loop: CASSYLQGASPLHF. As DNA, the CDR3 is TGTGCCAGCAGTTATCTTCAGGGGGCATCACCCCTCCACTTT.

The CDR3 region has the DNA TGCGCCAGCAGCCAAGAGGGGTCTTGGCTTGATGAGCAGTTCTTC. Amino acid sequence: CASSQEGSWLDEQFF. This chain uses TRBV4-3 with TRBJ2-1; no reliable D call. Germline V gene data show CDR1 as LGHNA and CDR2 as YSLEER. This CDR3 spans 15 amino acids. V lost 0 bases, J lost 8 bases, and 14 bases lay in between.

The chain carries TRBV19 and TRBJ1-2; 8 nucleotides line up with TRBD1. The CDR3 spans 15 residues. V was clipped by 4 bases and J by 4 bases; unmatched bases: 8. Germline V gene sequence: CDR1 LNHDA, CDR2 SQIVND (reference sequence). This chain's CDR3 is CASSTSGGAAYGYTF. For the CDR3, the DNA is TGTGCCAGTAGTACCTCAGGGGGCGCAGCCTATGGCTACACCTTC.

The chain combines TRBV2 with TRBJ2-7, with 9 bases identical to TRBD1. The CDR3 is 14 amino acids. Germline V lookup: CDR1 SNHLY, CDR2 FYNNEI. V dropped 1 base and J dropped 2; count of bases not matched to a gene: 0. CDR3 in DNA: TGTGCCAGCAGTGAAGGGACAGGGGCCTACGAGCAGTACTTC. Encoded protein: CASSEGTGAYEQYF.

This clone was observed a few times. The chain couples TRBV11-2 to TRBJ2-2; 8 nucleotides agree with TRBD1. CDR1 is SGHAT, CDR2 FQNNGV, per germline. The CDR3 runs to 15 residues. Trimming at V came to 4 bases and at J to 3 bases, leaving 4 bases not matched to a gene. CDR3 nucleotides: TGTGCCAGCAGCTGGTACAGGGGGGACACCGGGGAGCTGTTTTTT. The encoded protein is CASSWYRGDTGELFF.

The rearrangement links TRBV11-3 to TRBJ2-2; D may be TRBD1 or TRBD2 (5 bases each). The germline V and J ends were trimmed by 5 bases and 4 bases, with 14 bases remaining between them. Germline CDR1 reads SGHNT; CDR2 reads YENEEA. There are 15 residues in the CDR3. The CDR3 region has the DNA TGTGCCAGCAGCCCTGCAGGGACGGTCACCGGGGAGCTGTTTTTT. Protein sequence: CASSPAGTVTGELFF.

This clone was found once. The rearrangement joins TRBV7-9 to TRBJ2-7; D is uncertain. This CDR3 has 15 residues. The V end was cut by 1 base, the J end by 6 bases, with 16 bases between. Germline lookup yields CDR1 SEHNR and CDR2 FQNEAQ (reference sequence). The CDR3 sequence is CASSLVRGLESEQYF. The CDR3 DNA reads TGTGCCAGCAGCTTAGTTCGCGGTCTGGAGAGCGAGCAGTACTTC.

The V call is TRBV4-1, the J call TRBJ2-7, with 10 nucleotides matching TRBD2. The CDR3 consists of 15 residues. In germline, CDR1 is MGHRA, CDR2 YSYEKL. V dropped 1 base and J dropped 3; count of bases not matched to a gene: 3. This chain's CDR3 is CASSQGTSGLYEQYF. The CDR3 coding sequence is TGCGCCAGCAGCCAAGGGACTAGCGGACTCTACGAGCAGTACTTC.

V is TRBV27 and J is TRBJ2-1; D ambiguous. This CDR3 spans 12 amino acids. CDR1 MNHEY and CDR2 SMNVEV come from the germline V gene (reference sequence). Deletions cut 7 bases from V and 7 bases from J, with 11 bases between. CDR3 in amino acids: CASMRSPNEQFF. The CDR3 region has the DNA TGTGCCAGCATGAGGAGTCCTAATGAGCAGTTCTTC.

This clone has only a few counts. V gene TRBV6-5 combines with J gene TRBJ1-2; D is unclear. Germline V gives CDR1 MNHEY, CDR2 SVGAGI. The V and J ends lost 3 bases and 0 bases respectively, with 5 bases between them. CDR3 length: 13 amino acids. The CDR3 spells CASSYFANYGYTF. CDR3 nucleotides: TGTGCCAGCAGTTATTTCGCTAACTATGGCTACACCTTC.

The chain combines TRBV11-2 with TRBJ1-2; possible D gene TRBD1, 6 bases. Trimming took 7 bases from V and 5 from J, leaving 14 bases between them. CDR1 and CDR2 (germline): SGHAT, FQNNGV. The CDR3 length is 13 residues. The CDR3 here is CASTRQVGYGYTF. The CDR3, as DNA: TGTGCCAGCACCCGACAGGTTGGGTATGGCTACACCTTC.